The TCR beta chain described here comes from a study of T-cell memory formation after mild COVID-19 (dated by TCRdb to the early 2020s). A note on the overall study: TCR sequence clusters from the two donors were found to be largely donor specific. T-cell clones expanding and contracting after mild COVID-19 in two donors were tracked by longitudinal TCRalpha and TCRbeta repertoire sequencing. The cohort was made up of two young adult volunteers, one female and one male, who were previously healthy. Overall study results and their limits: Only a couple of mild cases were covered by the study, and larger cohorts that include severe cases with pre-infection samples were considered necessary. Balanced CD4/CD8 phenotypes were observed for clones contracting from day 15 to 85, whereas a bias towards CD4+ was observed for a second wave of clones expanding from day 15 to 37. Some responding clones were detected in pre-infection memory, which suggested that pre-existing cross-reactive memory T cells had joined the SARS-CoV-2 response. Contracting CD4+ clones appeared mostly in the CM and EM memory subsets, whereas CD8+ clones were enriched in EMRA. SARS-CoV-2 specificity was not confirmed for the second-wave clones peaking on day 37.

V gives up 4 bases and J gives up 2 bases, and the segment between their germline ends measures 13 bases. CDR1 and CDR2 are drawn from the germline V gene: SGHTA, FQGTGA. The CDR3 measures 15 amino acids from cysteine to phenylalanine. Only the CDR3 portion is preserved as DNA: 45 bases, with reading frame beginning at the first base. Sequencing was carried out with an Illumina NovaSeq 6000. cDNA libraries for TCRalpha and TCRbeta were prepared by 5'RACE using constant-segment primers, with sample barcodes and unique molecular identifiers added. Trizol reagent was used to extract RNA from every sample. The libraries were amplified in two PCR steps, and the second step added a second sample barcode and Illumina TruSeq adapters. Sequencing of the libraries was done on an Illumina NovaSeq, producing 2 x 150 bp paired-end reads. Per the source publication's procedure: Reads were demultiplexed and collapsed into UMI-guided consensus sequences with migec v1.2.7. Using mixcr v2.1.11, UMI consensuses were aligned to TRA and TRB V and J templates and then assembled into clonotypes. Clonotypes were classified as expanded or contracted when called significant by both edgeR and NoisET, with noise models trained on biological replicates. For edgeR calls, the thresholds were a false discovery rate-adjusted p below 0.01 and a log2 fold-change of 1. As an exploratory analysis of dynamics, max-normalized trajectories of the 1000 most abundant clonotypes were examined with PCA combined with hierarchical clustering. The CD4 or CD8 phenotype of responding clones was assigned using the separately sequenced CD4+ and CD8+ repertoires. The public reads were reanalyzed by TCRdb: fastp trimming at Q25, MiXCR alignment, in-frame beta chains only. CDR3 protein sequences are deduplicated, and each keeps its most common genes and DNA. TCRdb's processing, not the authors', yielded these V and J calls. This sample holds fewer than 150,000 distinct CDR3 sequences; roughly 6% were observed only once. The ten largest make up around 2% of the sample.

Ficoll-Paque density gradient centrifugation was the method used to isolate PBMCs. Regarding this clonotype: Its binding antigen is unknown. Qualities for individual bases were not recorded, and no much larger clone is one base off.

The clonotype originates from an adult woman who had mild COVID-19 (a few samples of this study predate the infection). The sample titles of this study are shuffled in the database, so cell type and time point are left out; the donor was told from shared clones. Input material: PBMCs or a T cell subset sorted from them (not recorded which). The sequence links TRBV7-3 to TRBJ2-3; perhaps TRBD1 is the D gene, with 5 bases matching. The nucleotide sequence is given as TGTGCCAGCAGCTACAGGCCCCGAGTCACAGATACGCAGTATTTT. The translation is CASSYRPRVTDTQYF. Here the CDR3 is joined to the reference TRBV7-3 and TRBJ2-3 genes, and the full variable domain is: GAGVSQTPSNKVTEKGKYVELRCDPISGHTALYWYRQSLGQGPEFLIYFQGTGAADDSGLPNDRFFAVRPEGSVSTLKIQRTERGDSAVYLCASSYRPRVTDTQYFGPGTRLTVL.